One T cell receptor (beta chain) is described in this entry. Every specimen provided 1-10 million cryopreserved PBMC before DNA extraction took place. This sample is drawn from a study of long-term antiretroviral therapy in people with HIV. Survey-level resolution applied to immunoSEQ assay v3.0. The repertoire was sequenced with immunoSEQ multiplex PCR; TCRdb's copy has only in-frame clones and lacks some. The sample gives 11,000 to 15,000 clones, around 80% of which show up once; approximately 30% is in the top ten. This clonotype was sampled from a man aged 35 to 55 with HIV. The source material was unsorted PBMCs, sampled 3.1 years after starting antiretroviral therapy.

The DNA for the CDR3 is TGTGCCAGCAGGGACAGCGATAATTCACCCCTCCACTTT. It specifies CASRDSDNSPLHF. V and J are TRBV7-9 and TRBJ1-6; possible D gene TRBD1, 6 bases. V was shortened by 6 bases and J by 5 bases, with 8 bases between the two germline ends. The CDR3 consists of 13 residues. Germline CDR1 SEHNR, CDR2 FQNEAQ (reference sequence). Looking up the rest from reference TRBV7-9 and TRBJ1-6 gives the full variable domain: DTGVSQNPRHKITKRGQNVTFRCDPISEHNRLYWYRQTLGQGPEFLTYFQNEAQLEKSRLLSDRFSAERPKGSFSTLEIQRTEQGDSAMYLCASRDSDNSPLHFGNGTRLTVT.